This record concerns one T cell receptor beta chain sequence. This clonotype was seen a handful of times. Its recognized antigen is unknown. Per-base quality was not reported, and no clone a single base away is much larger than it. Instrument used: Illumina HiSeq 1500. The raw public data were reprocessed by TCRdb itself: fastp quality trimming at Q25, MiXCR clonotype calling, in-frame beta chains only. Identical CDR3 protein sequences are pooled into one entry, listed with their most common genes and DNA. This sample lists 370,000 or so distinct CDR3 sequences; about 35% were detected once. About 14% of the sample comes from the top ten. What the treatment or condition label conveys for this sample: in vitro stimulation with specific CMV peptide epitopes to enrich CMV-specific T cells. The germline V gene supplies CDR1 SGHDT and CDR2 YYEEEE. The trim is 1 base for V and 0 bases for J, with a gap of 14 bases between the germline ends. The CDR3 measures 17 amino acids from cysteine to phenylalanine. Just CDR3 DNA is preserved here, 51 bases in frame from base 1.

The data are from a study of T cell repertoires in cytomegalovirus infection (dated by TCRdb to 2018 to 2020). Notes on the research overall: Alongside well-studied HLA-B-restricted epitopes, the peptide stimulations were aimed at recently identified HLA-C-restricted CMV epitopes, whose presentation resists viral immunomodulation. The HLA type of each donor mattered for the analysis, because public TCR beta signatures pointed to carriage of CMV infection along with the matching HLA type.

Study-wide findings and limitations: Carriers of CMV infection plus the relevant HLA type were discriminated by the cumulative frequency of public TCR beta family members in the study cohort and in an independent approximately 360-donor cohort. The ex vivo response was dominated by HLA-C-restricted CMV-specific TCR beta clonotypes, which also provided the single most frequent clonotype in two of eight donors.

The chain links TRBV5-6 with TRBJ2-4; the best D guess is TRBD1, with 5 bases matching. The clonotype comes from a human donor in good health (CMV status not recorded). Some clones in this sample may be carry-over from other donors' samples. Material: cultured PBMCs, obtained from culture after CMV antigen stimulation. Here is the DNA: TGTGCCAGCAGCTTGAATTCAGGGAACCTAGCCAAAAACATTCAGTACTTC. It specifies CASSLNSGNLAKNIQYF.